The 27 T cell receptor beta chains listed next were all sequenced from one sample in a study of cytomegalovirus exposure and HLA in healthy donors. The assay was immunoSEQ multiplex PCR, and TCRdb's table has in-frame clones only and misses some. The sample has 350,000 or so clones, approximately 90% seen once; the top ten hold around 0.8%. The sample was PBMCs. These receptor sequences come from a woman aged 18-29 years in good health and CMV-seronegative.

The rearrangement joins TRBV18 to TRBJ1-4; 8 nucleotides line up with TRBD1. The germline V gene encodes CDR1 KGHSH and CDR2 LQKENI. The V and J ends lost 4 bases and 1 base, in that order; junction bases with no gene match: 5. The CDR3 has 16 amino acids. Here the CDR3 reads CASSLRGQGTNEKLFF. The CDR3 nucleotides read TGTGCCAGCTCACTGCGAGGACAGGGAACTAATGAAAAACTGTTTTTT.

This chain joins TRBV28 and TRBJ2-7, with 9 bases fitting TRBD1. Trimming removed 6 bases from V and 5 bases from J; junction bases left unmatched: 11. The CDR3 extends over 15 amino acids. Germline-derived CDR1 and CDR2 are MDHEN and SYDVKM. The CDR3 is CASSPLGTGKHEQYF. CDR3 DNA sequence: TGTGCCAGCAGCCCGCTTGGGACAGGGAAACACGAGCAGTACTTC.

V usage is TRBV4-3 and J usage is TRBJ1-3; TRBD1 matches 7 bases. This CDR3 contains 16 residues. V dropped 1 base and J dropped 4; count of bases not matched to a gene: 7. CDR1 and CDR2 (germline): LGHNA, YSLEER. This CDR3 is CASSQVPGGEGNTIYF. CDR3 nucleotides: TGCGCCAGCAGCCAAGTCCCAGGGGGAGAAGGAAACACCATATATTTT.

The rearrangement links TRBV29-1 to TRBJ1-2, with D possibly being TRBD1 (6 bases). Germline values: CDR1 SQVTM, CDR2 ANQGSEA. The V gene lost 5 bases and the J gene lost 7 bases, with 11 bases spanning the gap. There are 11 residues in the CDR3. CDR3 amino acids: CSVLKGGGYTF. In DNA, the CDR3 is TGCAGCGTTTTAAAAGGGGGTGGCTACACCTTC.

This chain connects TRBV7-6 to TRBJ2-7; D not resolved. There are 13 residues in the CDR3. From germline, CDR1 is SGHVS and CDR2 FNYEAQ. Trimming left V 1 base short and J 6 bases short, with 10 bases between. DNA for the CDR3: TGTGCCAGCAGCTTAGTCACTCCGGGCGAGCAGTACTTC. Translation gives CASSLVTPGEQYF.

The chain joins TRBV30 to TRBJ1-1; D is perhaps TRBD1 (5 bases). The germline gives CDR1 GTSNPN, CDR2 SVGIG (reference sequence). The CDR3 runs 13 residues. V dropped 4 bases and J dropped 5 bases, with 14 bases sitting between them. This CDR3 reads CAWTPHGGTEAFF. CDR3 DNA: TGTGCCTGGACTCCCCACGGGGGTACTGAAGCTTTCTTT.

The gene calls are TRBV4-3 and TRBJ2-7; no clear D. Germline CDR1 reads LGHNA; CDR2 reads YSLEER. This CDR3 has 13 amino acids. V lost 0 bases and J lost 3, with 6 bases in between. CDR3 sequence reads: CASSQEVLYEQYF. In nucleotides, the CDR3 is TGCGCCAGCAGCCAAGAGGTACTCTACGAGCAGTACTTC.

This rearrangement joins TRBV12-5 to TRBJ2-3, with 12 bases lining up with TRBD2. The CDR3 has 21 amino acids. V trimming: 3 bases; J trimming: 6 bases; junction bases outside the gene matches: 22. Germline V gene data show CDR1 as LGHNT and CDR2 as FRNRAP. Here the CDR3 reads CASGLRAGISSSGRAMDTQYF. The CDR3 coding sequence is TGTGCTAGTGGTTTACGGGCAGGCATAAGCTCTAGCGGGAGGGCAATGGATACGCAGTATTTT.

The rearrangement joins TRBV5-1 to TRBJ2-7; perhaps TRBD2 as D (5 bases). Trimming took off 5 bases at V and 4 bases at J, with 10 bases between the two ends. This CDR3 comprises 12 residues. The germline CDR1 and CDR2 sequences are SGHRS and YFSETQ. CDR3 sequence (DNA): TGCGCCAGCAGGCGATCGGGATACGAGCAGTACTTC. Its translation: CASRRSGYEQYF.

This clone was detected only once. The chain has TRBV27 and TRBJ1-1; TRBD1 might be the D (6 bases). The CDR3 is made up of 17 amino acids. The V end lost 0 bases, the J end lost 4 bases, and 18 bases lay between the germline ends. Per germline, CDR1 MNHEY and CDR2 SMNVEV (reference sequence). The CDR3 coding sequence is TGTGCCAGCAGTTTATCGCCACAGGGATGGAAGAGCACTGAAGCTTTCTTT. This encodes CASSLSPQGWKSTEAFF.

This clone has only a few counts. This chain connects TRBV4-3 to TRBJ2-7; TRBD2 aligns across 8 bases. This CDR3 is built from 14 residues. The V gene's germline CDR1 is LGHNA and CDR2 YSLEER. After removal of 4 bases from V and 5 bases from J, the junction contained 7 bases not matched to a gene. CDR3 in amino acids: CASSPWTSSDEQYF. CDR3 DNA sequence: TGCGCCAGCAGCCCTTGGACTAGCAGCGACGAGCAGTACTTC.

This clone was recorded once. This chain joins TRBV30 and TRBJ2-5; 7 bases are shared with TRBD1. V shed 2 bases, J shed 5 bases, and the junction held 11 bases outside the gene matches. Germline-derived CDR1 and CDR2 are GTSNPN and SVGIG (reference sequence). The CDR3 runs 15 residues. Here the CDR3 DNA reads TGTGCCTGGAGTATCGAACAGGGGCCAGGGGAGACCCAGTACTTC. The encoded protein is CAWSIEQGPGETQYF.

This clone appeared a few times. The chain uses TRBV4-1 and TRBJ1-5; the D gene is possibly TRBD1 (5 bases). The CDR3 consists of 15 residues. Trimming took off 3 bases at V and 3 bases at J, with 12 bases between the two ends. Looked up from germline, CDR1 is MGHRA and CDR2 is YSYEKL. This CDR3 reads CASSQADSNNQPQHF. The CDR3 DNA reads as TGCGCCAGCAGCCAGGCCGACAGTAACAATCAGCCCCAGCATTTT.

In DNA form, the CDR3 reads TGTGCCAGCACCAGGAGACAGGGGTGGGATGAAAAACTGTTTTTT. Protein sequence: CASTRRQGWDEKLFF. V and J are TRBV6-5 and TRBJ1-4; TRBD1 agrees at 8 bases. The CDR3 consists of 15 residues. Germline loops: CDR1 MNHEY, CDR2 SVGAGI. Germline trimming cut 7 bases from V and 6 bases from J; bases unmatched to any gene: 10.

J is TRBJ1-4 and V is TRBV27; D ambiguous. Trimming took 2 bases from V and 8 from J, leaving 15 bases between them. Germline V gene sequence: CDR1 MNHEY, CDR2 SMNVEV (reference sequence). The CDR3 has 15 residues. The CDR3 DNA reads as TGTGCCAGCAGTTTAAAATATCGGGTTGGGGAAAAACTGTTTTTT. Its protein is CASSLKYRVGEKLFF.

J is TRBJ2-1 and V is TRBV10-2, with TRBD2 matching 11 bases. The CDR3 sequence is 15 residues long. The trim removed 8 bases at V and 6 bases at J, leaving 9 bases unmatched. In germline, CDR1 is WSHSY, CDR2 SAAADI. The chain's CDR3 is CASAIGTSGSNEQFF. CDR3 nucleotides: TGCGCCAGCGCGATAGGGACTAGCGGATCCAATGAGCAGTTCTTC.

V gene TRBV28 combines with J gene TRBJ1-5; 8 bases map to TRBD1. J lost 0 bases, V lost 3 bases, and 10 bases had no gene match. This CDR3 is 18 amino acids long. Germline lookup yields CDR1 MDHEN and CDR2 SYDVKM. In DNA, the CDR3 is TGTGCCAGCAGTTTCCCGGGACAGGCAAAGTATAGCAATCAGCCCCAGCATTTT. It is translated as CASSFPGQAKYSNQPQHF.

The chain employs TRBV29-1 and TRBJ1-1; D unclear. CDR3 length equals 13 residues. The ends were cut back, 7 bases at V and 3 bases at J, with 15 bases in the middle. Looked up from germline, CDR1 is SQVTM and CDR2 is ANQGSEA. Here the CDR3 DNA reads TGCAGCGCTCGGACTGAAACCTACACTGAAGCTTTCTTT. This translates into CSARTETYTEAFF. The variable domain in full, completed from reference TRBV29-1 and TRBJ1-1, reads SAVISQKPSRDICQRGTSLTIQCQVDSQVTMMFWYRQQPGQSLTLIATANQGSEATYESGFVIDKFPISRPNLTFSTLTVSNMSPEDSSIYLCSARTETYTEAFFGQGTRLTVV.

The rearrangement joins TRBV19 to TRBJ2-7, with D perhaps TRBD1 (7 bases). The CDR3 consists of 15 residues. CDR1 LNHDA and CDR2 SQIVND come from the germline V gene (reference sequence). Trimming stripped 3 bases from V and 3 bases from J, with 15 bases between. The CDR3 bases are TGTGCCAGTAGTATCTCCGCGGGACAGTTCTACGAGCAGTACTTC. Amino acids: CASSISAGQFYEQYF.

This clone has just a few counts. The rearrangement links TRBV2 to TRBJ1-5, with D unclear. The V gene lost 8 bases and the J gene lost 7 bases, with 12 bases spanning the gap. Germline assignment: CDR1 SNHLY and CDR2 FYNNEI. CDR3 length: 12 amino acids. CDR3 region: CASGLTKQPQHF. For the CDR3, the DNA is TGTGCCAGCGGGTTGACTAAGCAGCCCCAGCATTTT.

The rearrangement joins TRBV27 to TRBJ1-5; D is possibly TRBD1 (5 bases). The V gene's germline CDR1 is MNHEY and CDR2 SMNVEV (reference sequence). The CDR3 runs 17 residues. Trimming took 7 bases from V and 0 from J, leaving 19 bases between them. The CDR3 DNA is TGTGCCAGCACCCTGGGGACTCCCCCCTATAGCAATCAGCCCCAGCATTTT. This translates into CASTLGTPPYSNQPQHF.

This rearrangement joins TRBV9 to TRBJ1-1; 8 nucleotides agree with TRBD1. Germline CDR1 SGDLS, CDR2 YYNGEE. V shed 0 bases, J shed 1 base, and the junction held 5 bases outside the gene matches. The CDR3 runs 16 residues. The CDR3 DNA is TGTGCCAGCAGCGTAGGGACAGGGCGAGGGAACACTGAAGCTTTCTTT. Translating it yields CASSVGTGRGNTEAFF.

This clone was counted a single time. The V and J genes are TRBV27 and TRBJ2-7; possibly TRBD2 for D (6 bases). CDR1 is MNHEY and CDR2 is SMNVEV in the germline V gene (reference sequence). V lost 6 bases to trimming and J lost 7 bases, with 28 bases between them. The CDR3 length is 17 residues. The CDR3 DNA reads TGTGCCAGCAGGCATACCGGGGGTAGGTGGACTACTGGGGAGCAGTACTTC. Translated, it gives CASRHTGGRWTTGEQYF.

V gene TRBV27 combines with J gene TRBJ1-5; 8 nucleotides line up with TRBD1. There are 14 residues in the CDR3. V lost 4 bases, J lost 6 bases, and 5 bases stayed unmatched. Germline V lookup: CDR1 MNHEY, CDR2 SMNVEV (reference sequence). The DNA for the CDR3 is TGTGCCAGCAGTTGGCAGGGGGCAGGTCAGCCCCAGCATTTT. This codes for CASSWQGAGQPQHF.

This chain links TRBV7-9 with TRBJ2-7; 8 nucleotides line up with TRBD1. Germline V gives CDR1 SEHNR, CDR2 FQNEAQ (reference sequence). There are 15 residues in the CDR3. V shed 5 bases, J shed 1 base, and the junction held 7 bases outside the gene matches. The CDR3 DNA sequence: TGTGCCAGCAGCCATCGAGGACAGGGATCCTACGAGCAGTACTTC. This codes for CASSHRGQGSYEQYF.

V and J are TRBV9 and TRBJ2-1; TRBD2 matches 10 bases. The germline V gene encodes CDR1 SGDLS and CDR2 YYNGEE. The CDR3 spans 19 residues. The trim removed 1 base at V and 0 bases at J, leaving 10 bases unmatched. CDR3 DNA sequence: TGTGCCAGCAGCGTAAGCCAGACTAGCGGGTCGAGCTCCTACAATGAGCAGTTCTTC. Protein: CASSVSQTSGSSSYNEQFF.

DNA of the CDR3: TGTGCCAGCGGCAACGGGAATCAGCCCCAGCATTTT. Its translation is CASGNGNQPQHF. The chain uses TRBV7-9 and TRBJ1-5; D gene unclear. Trimming left V 8 bases short and J 4 bases short, with 9 bases between. This CDR3 has 12 residues. Germline loops: CDR1 SEHNR, CDR2 FQNEAQ (reference sequence).